Listed here are 8 T cell receptor beta chains from one sample, sequenced in a study of blood T cell repertoires in COVID-19. Some clones are missing from TCRdb's copy, which holds only in-frame ones; the method was immunoSEQ multiplex PCR. This sample has roughly 160,000 clones, with roughly 90% found just once. The sample taken for sequencing was peripheral blood. These receptor sequences come from a woman aged 55-70 years who had recovered from COVID-19.

This sequence joins TRBV11-1 and TRBJ2-7, with TRBD1 as a possible D gene (6 bases). The CDR3 is made up of 14 amino acids. The germline CDR1 and CDR2 sequences are SGHAT and FQDESV (reference sequence). Trimming left V 1 base short and J 2 bases short, with 9 bases between. CDR3 region: CASSLERQAYEQYF. CDR3 nucleotide sequence: TGTGCCAGCAGCTTAGAGCGACAGGCCTACGAGCAGTACTTC.

This chain joins TRBV28 and TRBJ1-5, with TRBD1 identical over 9 bases. Germline loops: CDR1 MDHEN, CDR2 SYDVKM. The trim removed 5 bases at V and 3 bases at J, leaving 5 bases unmatched. The CDR3 has 15 amino acids. The CDR3 region is CASSGGTGYNQPQHF. The CDR3 DNA follows: TGTGCCAGCAGTGGCGGGACAGGGTACAATCAGCCCCAGCATTTT. The whole variable domain, filled in from reference TRBV28 and TRBJ1-5, reads DVKVTQSSRYLVKRTGEKVFLECVQDMDHENMFWYRQDPGLGLRLIYFSYDVKMKEKGDIPEGYSVSREKKERFSLILESASTNQTSMYLCASSGGTGYNQPQHFGDGTRLSIL.

This rearrangement joins TRBV2 to TRBJ2-2; 13 positions match TRBD2. Looked up from germline, CDR1 is SNHLY and CDR2 is FYNNEI. V gave up 7 bases and J gave up 2 bases; unmatched junction bases: 10. The CDR3 extends over 18 amino acids. The CDR3: CASTLVGLAGSNTGELFF. In nucleotides, the CDR3 is TGTGCCAGCACCCTGGTGGGACTAGCGGGGAGCAACACCGGGGAGCTGTTTTTT. Full variable domain (remainder filled in from reference TRBV2 and TRBJ2-2): EPEVTQTPSHQVTQMGQEVILRCVPISNHLYFYWYRQILGQKVEFLVSFYNNEISEKSEIFDDQFSVERPDGSNFTLKIRSTKLEDSAMYFCASTLVGLAGSNTGELFFGEGSRLTVL.

This rearrangement joins TRBV7-2 to TRBJ2-7, with 12 bases lining up with TRBD1. V shed 1 base, J shed 4 bases, and the junction held 5 bases outside the gene matches. This CDR3 has 16 amino acids. In germline, CDR1 is SGHTA, CDR2 FQGNSA. This CDR3 reads CASSLDGTGGWYEQYF. As DNA, the CDR3 is TGTGCCAGCAGCTTAGATGGGACAGGGGGCTGGTACGAGCAGTACTTC.

The chain combines TRBV3-1 (or the pseudogene TRBV3-2) with TRBJ2-1, with 9 bases identical to TRBD2. Germline CDR1 LGHDT, CDR2 YNNKEL (reference sequence). V was pared by 2 bases and J by 3 bases, with 5 bases of the junction left unmatched. The CDR3 sequence is 16 residues long. This chain's CDR3 is CASSQHSGGNYNEQFF. CDR3 bases: TGTGCCAGCAGCCAACATAGCGGGGGAAACTACAATGAGCAGTTCTTC.

This sequence joins TRBV7-8 and TRBJ1-6; 7 bases line up with TRBD1. The length of the CDR3 is 15 residues. Trimming removed 2 bases from V and 6 bases from J; junction bases left unmatched: 4. Germline CDR1 SGHVS, CDR2 FQNEAQ. CDR3 coding DNA: TGTGCCAGCAGCTTAATGGGGACAGTTAATTCACCCCTCCACTTT. Protein product: CASSLMGTVNSPLHF.

This chain connects TRBV7-3 to TRBJ1-1; D perhaps matches TRBD1 (6 bases). Germline CDR1 SGHTA, CDR2 FQGTGA. CDR3 length equals 13 residues. V was trimmed by 5 bases and J by 5 bases, leaving 12 bases between them. Written as DNA, the CDR3 is TGTGCCAGCAGCAAAAACAGGGAGACTGAAGCTTTCTTT. It specifies CASSKNRETEAFF.

In this sample, this clone turned up a few times. This sequence joins TRBV7-9 and TRBJ1-6; no reliable D call. V was trimmed by 8 bases and J by 7 bases, leaving 12 bases between them. The CDR3 contains 13 residues. Germline CDR1 and CDR2: SEHNR and FQNEAQ (reference sequence). The CDR3 sequence is CASSTGGNSPLHF. CDR3 bases: TGTGCCAGCTCCACGGGAGGGAATTCACCCCTCCACTTT.